Sequencing of this T cell receptor beta chain was carried out in a study of response to subunit inactivated influenza vaccine. Study outcomes and limitations: The study's authors posited that every seasonal influenza vaccination enlists few new T cells.

This clonotype was seen more than once but under ten times. As yet, its antigen is unknown. Each CDR3 protein is one row after TCRdb ran MiXCR on the RT-PCR reads. The profile shows about 520,000 distinct CDR3 sequences, approximately 6.9% of them singletons. The CDR3 length is 16 residues. V lost 2 bases, J lost 1 base, and 8 bases stayed unmatched. Germline loops: CDR1 ENHRY, CDR2 SYGVKD. The rearrangement links TRBV10-3 to TRBJ2-7; 7 bases line up with TRBD2. Sample: PBMCs from blood, taken roughly 24 months after vaccination. The origin of this receptor is a man aged 50 to 75 who received an inactivated influenza vaccine. DNA for the CDR3: TGTGCCATCAGTGAGCCCGGAGCTAGCGGTTCCTACGAGCAGTACTTC. Translated: CAISEPGASGSYEQYF.